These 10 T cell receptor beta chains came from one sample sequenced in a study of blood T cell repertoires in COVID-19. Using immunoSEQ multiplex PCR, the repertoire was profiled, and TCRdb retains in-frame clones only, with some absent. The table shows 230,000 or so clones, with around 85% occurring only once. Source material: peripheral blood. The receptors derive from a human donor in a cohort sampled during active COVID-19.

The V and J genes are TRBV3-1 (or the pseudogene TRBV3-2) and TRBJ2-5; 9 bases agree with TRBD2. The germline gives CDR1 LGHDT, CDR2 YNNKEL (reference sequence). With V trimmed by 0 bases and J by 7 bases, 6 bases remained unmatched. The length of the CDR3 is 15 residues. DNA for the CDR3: TGTGCCAGCAGCCAAGATGGCGGGAGGGCCGGGACCCAGTACTTC. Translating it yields CASSQDGGRAGTQYF.

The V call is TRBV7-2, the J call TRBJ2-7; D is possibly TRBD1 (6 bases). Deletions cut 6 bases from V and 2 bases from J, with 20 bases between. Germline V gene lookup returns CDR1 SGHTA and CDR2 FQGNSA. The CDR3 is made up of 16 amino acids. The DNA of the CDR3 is TGTGCCAGCAGGGATCCCTCGGACAGACACCCCTACGAGCAGTACTTC. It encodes CASRDPSDRHPYEQYF.

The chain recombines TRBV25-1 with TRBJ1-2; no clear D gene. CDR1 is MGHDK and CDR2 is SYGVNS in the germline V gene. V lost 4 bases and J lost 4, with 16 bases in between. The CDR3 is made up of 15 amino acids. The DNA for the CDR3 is TGTGCCAGCAGTGCATCCCAGAGCGGCAGCTATGGCTACACCTTC. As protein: CASSASQSGSYGYTF.

CDR3 in DNA: TGTGCCAGCAGCTTAGAGCCGGGGTCTGAAGCTTTCTTT. This gives the protein CASSLEPGSEAFF. The J gene is TRBJ1-1, the V gene TRBV7-9; D is uncertain. V gave up 1 base and J gave up 6 bases, with 9 bases separating them. The CDR3 totals 13 residues. Germline loops: CDR1 SEHNR, CDR2 FQNEAQ (reference sequence).

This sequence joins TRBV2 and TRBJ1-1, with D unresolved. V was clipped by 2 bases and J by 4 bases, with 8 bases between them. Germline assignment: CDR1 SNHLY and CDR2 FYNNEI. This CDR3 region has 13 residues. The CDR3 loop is CASSESQVTEAFF. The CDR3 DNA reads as TGTGCCAGCAGTGAAAGCCAGGTCACTGAAGCTTTCTTT.

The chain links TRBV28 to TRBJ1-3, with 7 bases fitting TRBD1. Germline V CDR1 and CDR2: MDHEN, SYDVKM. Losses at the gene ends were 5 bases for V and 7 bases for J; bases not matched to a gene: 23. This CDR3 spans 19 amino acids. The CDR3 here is CASSHMTGIPSEQPNTIYF. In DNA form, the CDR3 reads TGTGCCAGCAGTCACATGACAGGGATCCCATCCGAACAACCCAACACCATATATTTT.

The CDR3: CASSLSTGTGFNEQFF. The CDR3 coding sequence is TGTGCCAGCAGTTTGTCAACCGGGACAGGGTTCAATGAGCAGTTCTTC. This rearrangement joins TRBV27 to TRBJ2-1; TRBD1 matches 9 bases. The CDR3 has 16 residues. Per the germline V gene, CDR1 is MNHEY and CDR2 is SMNVEV (reference sequence). The V gene end was trimmed by 3 bases and the J gene end by 6 bases; junction bases not matched to a gene: 9.

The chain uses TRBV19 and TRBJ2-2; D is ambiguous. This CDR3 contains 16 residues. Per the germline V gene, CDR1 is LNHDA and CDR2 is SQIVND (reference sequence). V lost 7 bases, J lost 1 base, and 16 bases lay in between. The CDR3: CASNPSRQVNTGELFF. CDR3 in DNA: TGTGCCAGTAATCCGAGTAGGCAGGTGAACACCGGGGAGCTGTTTTTT.

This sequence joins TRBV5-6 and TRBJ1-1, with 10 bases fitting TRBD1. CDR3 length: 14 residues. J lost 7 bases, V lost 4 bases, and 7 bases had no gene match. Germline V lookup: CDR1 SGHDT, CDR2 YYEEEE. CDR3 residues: CASSLTGGGVEAFF. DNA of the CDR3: TGTGCCAGCAGCCTGACAGGGGGCGGTGTTGAAGCTTTCTTT.

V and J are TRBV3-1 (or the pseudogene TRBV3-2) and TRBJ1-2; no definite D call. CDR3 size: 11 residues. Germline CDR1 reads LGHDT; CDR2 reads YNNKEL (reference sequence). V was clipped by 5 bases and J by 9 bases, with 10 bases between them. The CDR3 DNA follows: TGTGCCAGCAGCTCGTCGGTAAGCTACACCTTC. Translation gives CASSSSVSYTF.